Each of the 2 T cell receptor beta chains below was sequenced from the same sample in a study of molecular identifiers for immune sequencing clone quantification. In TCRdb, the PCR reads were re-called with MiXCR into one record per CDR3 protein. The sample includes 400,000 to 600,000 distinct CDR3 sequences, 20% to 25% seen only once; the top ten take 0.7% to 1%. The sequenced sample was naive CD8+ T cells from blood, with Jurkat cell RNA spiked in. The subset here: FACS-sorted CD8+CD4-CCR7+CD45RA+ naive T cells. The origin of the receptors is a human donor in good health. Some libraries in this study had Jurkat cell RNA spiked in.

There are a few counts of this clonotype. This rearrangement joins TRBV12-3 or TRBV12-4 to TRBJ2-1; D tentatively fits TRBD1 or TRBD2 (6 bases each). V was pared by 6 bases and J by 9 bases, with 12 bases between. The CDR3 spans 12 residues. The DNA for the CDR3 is TGTGCCAGCAGGGAGGGGACAACTGAGCAGTTCTTC. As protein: CASREGTTEQFF.

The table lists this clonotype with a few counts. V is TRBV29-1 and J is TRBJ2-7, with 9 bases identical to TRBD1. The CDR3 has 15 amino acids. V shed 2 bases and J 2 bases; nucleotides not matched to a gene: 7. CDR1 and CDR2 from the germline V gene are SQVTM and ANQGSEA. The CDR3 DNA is TGCAGCGTTGAATACCCCGGGACAGGGACCTACGAGCAGTACTTC. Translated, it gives CSVEYPGTGTYEQYF.